Described below is a single T cell receptor beta chain sequence and its context. This entry is derived from a study of cytomegalovirus exposure and HLA in healthy donors. TCRdb's table, derived via immunoSEQ multiplex PCR, lists solely in-frame clones and lacks some. The table records under 300,000 clones, 90% of them present only once. CDR1 and CDR2 (germline): MGHRA, YSYEKL. Trimming took off 1 base at V and 16 bases at J, with 20 bases between the two ends. The CDR3 covers 14 residues. Sequencing input: PBMCs. This chain joins TRBV4-1 and TRBJ2-1; the D gene is possibly TRBD1 (6 bases). The clonotype was recovered from a woman between 18 and 29 years old in good health and CMV-seronegative. DNA of the CDR3: TGCGCCAGCAGCCAAGTACAGGGCGAATTCCCCGAATTCTTC. Its translation: CASSQVQGEFPEFF.